A single TCR beta chain is shown here with its context. The antigen remains undetermined. A read error may account for a junction end that differs from germline. This CDR3 has 21 residues. In germline, CDR1 is SNHLY, CDR2 FYNNEI. The study profiled TCR beta VDJ and CDR3 using genomic DNA as template. TCRdb re-derived calls from the reads in MiXCR, one entry per CDR3 protein. Among 15,000 to 20,000 distinct CDR3 sequences listed, 30% to 45% were seen once. This sample was taken from a study of CD8+CD57+ T cells in acquired aplastic anemia. All patients picked for sequencing had shown, by flow cytometry, an expansion of CD8+CD57+ cells. The study also sequenced CD8+CD57+ effector memory cells from 2 of 12 patients. No therapy had been given to the patients at the time of blood sampling. Researchers bead-enriched CD8+CD57+ cells and obtained a mean 1.6 ug DNA. Study findings and constraints: In common between the patients and the controls were approximately 30 CD8+ CDR3 sequences. Lower repertoire diversity than in total CD4+ and CD8+ pools was seen for CD8+CD57+ cells in patients.

The sequencing sample was made of CD8+CD57+ T cells sorted from PBMCs. Subset noted: bead-enriched CD8+CD57+ effector memory T cells from SAA patients. The TCR sequence derives from a human donor with aplastic anemia. The chain couples TRBV2 to TRBJ2-3; 14 bases agree with TRBD2. The CDR3 protein is CASSGVATSGGGKEHTNTQYF. The CDR3, as DNA: TGTGCCAGCAGTGGAGTCGCGACTAGCGGGGGGGGAAAGGAACACACAAATACGCAGTATTTT.